A selection of T cell receptor beta chains follows, all from one sample in a study of T cell clusters in autoimmune cytopenias. TCRdb processed the multiplex PCR reads again and assigns one entry to each CDR3 protein, with no DNA. The listing records thousands of distinct CDR3 sequences. The sequencing input was peripheral blood. All receptors derive from a human donor with an autoimmune cytopenia or autoimmune hepatitis (not recorded which). CDR3s include the opening cysteine and the closing phenylalanine or tryptophan. Fields, in order: V gene, J gene, clone size, CDR3 protein. Not every row has a clone size; where given, it reads once, few, many or a size class.

v_gene: TRBV6-5; j_gene: TRBJ1-1; abundance: medium-sized; CDR3aa: CASSYSEGSYTEAFF
v_gene: TRBV12-3/TRBV12-4; j_gene: TRBJ2-4; abundance: .; CDR3aa: CASSLGGTAKNIQYF
v_gene: TRBV7-6; j_gene: TRBJ2-2; abundance: .; CDR3aa: CASSGGGKKNTGELFF
v_gene: TRBV6-5; j_gene: TRBJ1-6; abundance: medium-sized; CDR3aa: CASSYQYSYNSPLHF
v_gene: TRBV10-3; j_gene: TRBJ1-1; abundance: .; CDR3aa: CAISELGGAEAFF
v_gene: TRBV5-4; j_gene: TRBJ2-1; abundance: .; CDR3aa: CASRAGQRAYNEQFF
v_gene: TRBV2; j_gene: TRBJ2-7; abundance: .; CDR3aa: CASNSLAGWKQYF
v_gene: TRBV7-9; j_gene: TRBJ2-7; abundance: .; CDR3aa: CASSLALDYEQYF
v_gene: TRBV20-1; j_gene: TRBJ2-7; abundance: medium-sized; CDR3aa: CSARDGAPSYEQYF
v_gene: TRBV6-1; j_gene: TRBJ1-2; abundance: .; CDR3aa: CASITGGGTSNYGYTF
v_gene: TRBV10-1; j_gene: TRBJ1-1; abundance: .; CDR3aa: CASSESTGEKAFF
v_gene: TRBV24-1; j_gene: TRBJ1-2; abundance: .; CDR3aa: CATSDPSGYTF
v_gene: TRBV5-1; j_gene: TRBJ2-1; abundance: .; CDR3aa: CASSQRTDEQFF
v_gene: TRBV5-6; j_gene: TRBJ2-3; abundance: .; CDR3aa: CASSRRLAGSTDTQYF
v_gene: TRBV6-1; j_gene: TRBJ1-1; abundance: .; CDR3aa: CASSEHNTEAFF
v_gene: TRBV6-2/TRBV6-3; j_gene: TRBJ1-5; abundance: .; CDR3aa: CASSYQGDQPQHF
v_gene: TRBV5-4; j_gene: TRBJ1-1; abundance: medium-sized; CDR3aa: CASSTTGNTEAFF
v_gene: TRBV6-1; j_gene: TRBJ1-2; abundance: medium-sized; CDR3aa: CASRGQGQRANYGYTF
v_gene: TRBV29-1; j_gene: TRBJ1-1; abundance: medium-sized; CDR3aa: CSVVGQAPEAFF
v_gene: TRBV15; j_gene: TRBJ1-5; abundance: medium-sized; CDR3aa: CATSRNTDSNQPQHF
v_gene: TRBV15; j_gene: TRBJ2-1; abundance: .; CDR3aa: CATSRDGGGAGVYNEQFF
v_gene: TRBV6-5; j_gene: TRBJ2-2; abundance: .; CDR3aa: CASSYPPTGVNTGELFF
v_gene: TRBV18; j_gene: TRBJ1-5; abundance: .; CDR3aa: CASSPGTSNQPQHF
v_gene: TRBV20-1; j_gene: TRBJ1-6; abundance: .; CDR3aa: CSARPGAGVNSPLHF
v_gene: TRBV20-1; j_gene: TRBJ1-2; abundance: medium-sized; CDR3aa: CSARGYLLPGLYGYTF
v_gene: TRBV4-2; j_gene: TRBJ1-1; abundance: .; CDR3aa: CASSQDRQGRSEAFF
v_gene: TRBV19; j_gene: TRBJ2-1; abundance: .; CDR3aa: CASSILSGAEGGNEQFF
v_gene: TRBV10-3; j_gene: TRBJ2-7; abundance: .; CDR3aa: CATTDRADNEQYF
v_gene: TRBV20-1; j_gene: TRBJ2-3; abundance: medium-sized; CDR3aa: CSLLPLTSGRTDTQYF
v_gene: TRBV7-2; j_gene: TRBJ1-5; abundance: medium-sized; CDR3aa: CASSLGAGGNQPQHF
v_gene: TRBV20-1; j_gene: TRBJ1-2; abundance: .; CDR3aa: CSARAGTGPTGYTF
v_gene: TRBV12-5; j_gene: TRBJ1-2; abundance: .; CDR3aa: CASGEGTGVADGYTF
v_gene: TRBV7-6; j_gene: TRBJ1-6; abundance: medium-sized; CDR3aa: CASSSDRLLSPLHF
v_gene: TRBV7-2; j_gene: TRBJ2-1; abundance: .; CDR3aa: CASSSGLAGGPQEQFF
v_gene: TRBV19; j_gene: TRBJ2-2; abundance: medium-sized; CDR3aa: CASWRGQNTGELFF
v_gene: TRBV12-3/TRBV12-4; j_gene: TRBJ2-7; abundance: .; CDR3aa: CASRPGQGKEQYF
v_gene: TRBV20-1; j_gene: TRBJ1-6; abundance: .; CDR3aa: CSARVGEGRSYNSPLHF
v_gene: TRBV5-6; j_gene: TRBJ1-1; abundance: medium-sized; CDR3aa: CASSLFRGVTEAFF
v_gene: TRBV5-1; j_gene: TRBJ1-3; abundance: .; CDR3aa: CASSLEVGLSGNTIYF
v_gene: TRBV6-6; j_gene: TRBJ2-1; abundance: .; CDR3aa: CASSYFPPGRGGRNEQFF
v_gene: TRBV7-6; j_gene: TRBJ2-3; abundance: medium-sized; CDR3aa: CASSMGLAGVSTDTQYF
v_gene: TRBV6-1; j_gene: TRBJ1-1; abundance: .; CDR3aa: CASRVDGGMNTEAFF
v_gene: TRBV5-1; j_gene: TRBJ1-3; abundance: .; CDR3aa: CASSLGGSAGNTIYF
v_gene: TRBV5-4; j_gene: TRBJ2-3; abundance: .; CDR3aa: CASSYPTSGRAPDTQYF
v_gene: TRBV6-5; j_gene: TRBJ1-2; abundance: .; CDR3aa: CASSEGSRYGYTF
v_gene: TRBV12-3/TRBV12-4; j_gene: TRBJ2-7; abundance: .; CDR3aa: CASNREGDYAQYF
v_gene: TRBV11-2; j_gene: TRBJ2-7; abundance: .; CDR3aa: CASRNPGTSYGGHEQYF
v_gene: TRBV20-1; j_gene: TRBJ1-2; abundance: .; CDR3aa: CSAMRGQGLYGYTF
v_gene: TRBV19; j_gene: TRBJ1-5; abundance: medium-sized; CDR3aa: CASSVSRQPQHF
v_gene: TRBV6-1; j_gene: TRBJ1-2; abundance: medium-sized; CDR3aa: CASSERGGEGYTF
v_gene: TRBV20-1; j_gene: TRBJ2-3; abundance: medium-sized; CDR3aa: CSAREGASTDTQYF
v_gene: TRBV19; j_gene: TRBJ2-7; abundance: medium-sized; CDR3aa: CASSSSGTGITYEQYF
v_gene: TRBV20-1; j_gene: TRBJ2-2; abundance: .; CDR3aa: CSARDSRAGRTGELFF
v_gene: TRBV11-2; j_gene: TRBJ2-5; abundance: medium-sized; CDR3aa: CASSLGPGGETQYF
v_gene: TRBV27; j_gene: TRBJ1-2; abundance: medium-sized; CDR3aa: CASSRDGTNYGYTF
v_gene: TRBV15; j_gene: TRBJ2-1; abundance: .; CDR3aa: CATSRDRLAYNEQFF
v_gene: TRBV6-1; j_gene: TRBJ2-2; abundance: .; CDR3aa: CASSVLAGGRGELFF
v_gene: TRBV5-1; j_gene: TRBJ2-7; abundance: .; CDR3aa: CASSSGGQGDSYEQYF